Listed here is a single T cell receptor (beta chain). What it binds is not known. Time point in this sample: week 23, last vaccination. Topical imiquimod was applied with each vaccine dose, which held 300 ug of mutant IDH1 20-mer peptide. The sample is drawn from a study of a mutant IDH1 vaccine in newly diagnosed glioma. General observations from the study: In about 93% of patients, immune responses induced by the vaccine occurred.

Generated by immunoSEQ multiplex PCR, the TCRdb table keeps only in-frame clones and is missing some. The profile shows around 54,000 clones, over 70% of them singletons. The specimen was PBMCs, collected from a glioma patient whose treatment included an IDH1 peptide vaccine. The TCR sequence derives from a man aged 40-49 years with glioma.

Here the CDR3 DNA reads TGCGCCAGCAGCTTTAAGGGGGCGGACGAGCAGTACTTC. This gives the protein CASSFKGADEQYF. V and J are TRBV5-1 and TRBJ2-7, with 7 bases lining up with TRBD1. Trimming took 2 bases from V and 5 from J; bases not matched to a gene: 4. The CDR3 covers 13 residues. Germline loops: CDR1 SGHRS, CDR2 YFSETQ. The entire variable domain, with the rest obtained from reference TRBV5-1 and TRBJ2-7, is as follows: KAGVTQTPRYLIKTRGQQVTLSCSPISGHRSVSWYQQTPGQGLQFLFEYFSETQRNKGNFPGRFSGRQFSNSRSEMNVSTLELGDSALYLCASSFKGADEQYFGPGTRLTVT.